This TCR beta chain was captured by sequencing in a study of blood T cell repertoires in COVID-19. On the study more broadly: The United States, Italy and Spain were the sources of the acute and convalescent COVID-19 samples. Nucleic acid was either cDNA or gDNA, and it came from T cells, B-cell-depleted T cells, or PBMCs.

In the source study's methods: Cell counts per sample came from amplifying reference gene primers. Profiled with immunoSEQ multiplex PCR; TCRdb holds only in-frame clones, not every one. V, J and clone size are those of that table, while D and trimming were read from the DNA. The table has 150,000 to 200,000 clones, around 80% seen once. CDR3 length: 14 amino acids. The V and J ends lost 1 base and 4 bases respectively, with 13 bases between them. Germline assignment: CDR1 SQVTM and CDR2 ANQGSEA. The sequence came from a woman aged 80 or over with active or convalescent COVID-19. The genes are TRBV29-1 and TRBJ1-2; D remains ambiguous. Sequenced material: peripheral blood. CDR3 DNA: TGCAGCGTTGAAGGGGTCGGAGGAAGCTATGGCTACACCTTC. Translating gives CSVEGVGGSYGYTF.